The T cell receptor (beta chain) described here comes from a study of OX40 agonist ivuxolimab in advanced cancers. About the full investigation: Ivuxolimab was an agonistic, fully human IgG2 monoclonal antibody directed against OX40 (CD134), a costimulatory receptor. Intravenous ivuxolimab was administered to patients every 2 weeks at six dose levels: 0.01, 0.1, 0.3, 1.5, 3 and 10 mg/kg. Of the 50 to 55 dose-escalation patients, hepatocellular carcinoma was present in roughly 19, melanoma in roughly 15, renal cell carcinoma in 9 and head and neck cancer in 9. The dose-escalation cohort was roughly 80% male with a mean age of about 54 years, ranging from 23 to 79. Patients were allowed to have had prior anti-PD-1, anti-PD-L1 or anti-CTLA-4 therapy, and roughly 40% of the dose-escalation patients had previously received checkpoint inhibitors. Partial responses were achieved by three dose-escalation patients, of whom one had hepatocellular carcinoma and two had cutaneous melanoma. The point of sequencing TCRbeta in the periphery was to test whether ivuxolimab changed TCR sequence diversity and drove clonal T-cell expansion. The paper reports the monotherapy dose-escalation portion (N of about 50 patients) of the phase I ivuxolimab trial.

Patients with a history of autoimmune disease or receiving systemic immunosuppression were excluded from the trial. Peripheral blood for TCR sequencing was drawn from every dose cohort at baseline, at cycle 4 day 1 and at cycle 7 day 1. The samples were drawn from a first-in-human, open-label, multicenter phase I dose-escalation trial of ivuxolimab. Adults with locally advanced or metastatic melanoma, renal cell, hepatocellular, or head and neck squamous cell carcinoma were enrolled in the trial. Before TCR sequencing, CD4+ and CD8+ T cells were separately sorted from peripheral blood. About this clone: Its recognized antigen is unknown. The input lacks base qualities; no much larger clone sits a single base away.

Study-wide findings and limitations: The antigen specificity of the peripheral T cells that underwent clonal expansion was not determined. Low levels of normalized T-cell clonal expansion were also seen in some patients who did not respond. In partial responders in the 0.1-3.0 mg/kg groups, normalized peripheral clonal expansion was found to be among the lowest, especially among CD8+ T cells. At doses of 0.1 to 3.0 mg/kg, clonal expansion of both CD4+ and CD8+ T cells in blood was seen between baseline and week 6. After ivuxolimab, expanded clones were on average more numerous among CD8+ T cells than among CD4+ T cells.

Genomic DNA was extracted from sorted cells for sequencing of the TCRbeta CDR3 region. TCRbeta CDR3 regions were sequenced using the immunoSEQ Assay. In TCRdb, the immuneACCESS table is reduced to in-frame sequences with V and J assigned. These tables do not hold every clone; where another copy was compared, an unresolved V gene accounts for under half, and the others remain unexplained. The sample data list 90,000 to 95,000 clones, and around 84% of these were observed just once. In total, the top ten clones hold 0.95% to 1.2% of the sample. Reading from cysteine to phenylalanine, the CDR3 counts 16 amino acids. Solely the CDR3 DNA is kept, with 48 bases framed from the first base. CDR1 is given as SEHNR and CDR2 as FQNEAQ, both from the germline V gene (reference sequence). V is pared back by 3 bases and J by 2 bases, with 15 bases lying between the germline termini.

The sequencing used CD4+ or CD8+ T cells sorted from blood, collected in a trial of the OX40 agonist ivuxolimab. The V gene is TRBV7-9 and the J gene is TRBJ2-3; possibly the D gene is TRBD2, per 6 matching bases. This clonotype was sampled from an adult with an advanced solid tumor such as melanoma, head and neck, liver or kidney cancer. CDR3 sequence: CASSLALAWDTDTQYF. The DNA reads TGTGCCAGCAGCTTGGCCCTAGCGTGGGACACAGATACGCAGTATTTT.